A selection of T cell receptor beta chains follows, all from one sample in a study of beta chain features in type 1 diabetes. TCRdb keeps only in-frame clones here, not all; method: immunoSEQ multiplex PCR. The sample lists over 350,000 clones, over 12% occurring once. Sequencing was performed on naive CD4+ T cells from blood. The receptors were sampled from a woman younger than 35 in good health. CDR3s include the opening cysteine and the closing phenylalanine or tryptophan. D genes are given only for firm matches.

D	J	V	CDR3
-	TRBJ1-1	TRBV7-9	CASSTRTVNTEAFF
-	TRBJ2-1	TRBV27	CASSWAIYNEQFF
TRBD2	TRBJ2-7	TRBV4-3	CASSQVKREGYEQYF
TRBD2	TRBJ2-7	TRBV18	CASSRGGLAGDYEQYF
TRBD1	TRBJ2-7	TRBV6-5	CASSSQGQGGTYEQYF
-	TRBJ1-2	TRBV5-1	CASSSSSGGFYGYTF
TRBD1	TRBJ2-7	TRBV29-1	CSVDSAGGYEQYF
TRBD2	TRBJ2-7	TRBV14	CASSRAGTRLGEQYF
-	TRBJ2-7	TRBV2	CASKPDRGSRYEQYF
-	TRBJ1-2	TRBV9	CASSVAPSPGGYTF
TRBD2	TRBJ2-3	TRBV4-3	CASSQNSGRLTDTQYF
-	TRBJ2-3	TRBV30	CAWSVLGRGLTDTQYF
TRBD2	TRBJ2-2	TRBV5-1	CASSFGTSSTGELFF
-	TRBJ1-5	TRBV21-1	CASSTPGVVIGPQHF
-	TRBJ2-1	TRBV30	CAWSPQIQNEQFF
-	TRBJ2-7	TRBV28	CASSFVAGIAYEQYF
TRBD2	TRBJ2-1	TRBV28	CASSLPGGENNEQFF
-	TRBJ2-6	TRBV9	CASSTQSSGANVLTF
TRBD2	TRBJ2-5	TRBV4-1	CASSQRGSGRMETQYF
-	TRBJ2-7	TRBV25-1	CASSGASNEQYF
TRBD2	TRBJ2-7	TRBV28	CASRNSGSLDEQYF
-	TRBJ2-3	TRBV2	CASNGGYTDTQYF
TRBD1	TRBJ1-4	TRBV29-1	CSVEGQDPFKLFF
-	TRBJ1-5	TRBV28	CASSPLGERNQPQHF
-	TRBJ1-1	TRBV19	CASSRGFVTGNTEAFF
-	TRBJ2-1	TRBV15	CATSRAGRGNEQFF
-	TRBJ2-5	TRBV28	CASSQQGSTQYF
-	TRBJ1-2	TRBV19	CASSIVPRGRDGYTF
TRBD1	TRBJ2-7	TRBV7-2	CASSPTSGQGEEQYF
-	TRBJ2-4	TRBV10-3	CAISDEGRNAKNIQYF
-	TRBJ1-1	TRBV7-9	CASSFYGGSNTEAFF
TRBD1	TRBJ2-5	TRBV2	CASRRTPQGVETQYF
-	TRBJ1-4	TRBV30	CAWSPQTVANEKLFF